This T cell receptor (beta chain) was recovered during a study of beta chain features in type 1 diabetes. As every portion of the isolated RNA was reverse transcribed, the sequencing read expressed TCRB transcripts. Assay: immunoSEQ multiplex PCR; the TCRdb copy retains only in-frame clones and omits some. The sample yields roughly 500,000 clones, roughly 30% seen once. This clone was seen more than once but under ten times. The sequence came from a man younger than 30 in good health. Sequenced input: naive CD4+ T cells from blood.

CDR3 amino acids: CSVHAPDTPDTF. In nucleotides, the CDR3 is TGCAGCGTCCACGCGCCGGACACCCCGGACACCTTC. The chain uses TRBV29-1 and TRBJ1-2; a weak D match, TRBD1 (5 bases). This CDR3 comprises 12 residues. Germline V gene sequence: CDR1 SQVTM, CDR2 ANQGSEA. Between the trimmed V and J ends, which lost 6 bases and 12 bases, there was a span of 20 bases.